This is a list of T cell receptor beta chains from one sample in a study of spatial heterogeneity in lung cancer. TCRdb ran MiXCR on the 5' RACE reads and lists one entry per CDR3 protein. The repertoire holds about 85,000 distinct CDR3 sequences, approximately 20% seen once, with 5.5% to 7% in the top ten. Sequencing was performed on PBMCs, taken at surgery. The receptors were sampled from a male donor with early-stage non-small cell lung cancer. Both conserved end residues are part of each CDR3. Fields, in order: V gene, J gene, clone size, D gene, CDR3 DNA, CDR3 protein. D genes are given only for firm matches. The size field is filled for only some rows; it gives once, few, many or a size class.

>TRBV9|TRBJ2-5|-|TRBD2
TGTGCCAGCAGCACAAGCGGGAGAGACAGAGAGACCCAGTACTTC
CASSTSGRDRETQYF
>TRBV25-1|TRBJ1-1|-|TRBD1
TGTGCCAGCAGTGGAACAGGGGGAAGGGGCACTGAAGCTTTCTTT
CASSGTGGRGTEAFF
>TRBV3-1|TRBJ2-7|-|-
TGTGCCAGCAGCCAAGATTGGACAGACGAGCAGTACTTC
CASSQDWTDEQYF
>TRBV12-3/TRBV12-4|TRBJ2-1|-|-
TGTGCCAGCACCCCTGGGGGGCTACCCTACAATGAGCAGTTCTTC
CASTPGGLPYNEQFF
>TRBV7-2|TRBJ2-7|-|TRBD2
TGTGCCAGCAGACTAGCGGGGGGCCTCCTCTACGAGCAGTACTTC
CASRLAGGLLYEQYF
>TRBV6-5|TRBJ1-5|-|-
TGTGCCAGCAGTTACACTGTCCCCGGAGTTCTTAGCAATCAGCCCCAGCATTTT
CASSYTVPGVLSNQPQHF
>TRBV10-3|TRBJ2-7|-|TRBD1
TGTGCCATCAGTGAGTCGAATGACAGGGACGAGCAGTACTTC
CAISESNDRDEQYF
>TRBV10-3|TRBJ1-2|few|-
TGTGCCACGGGGCCTGGGCCGGCCACAAGTTATGGCTACACCTTC
CATGPGPATSYGYTF
>TRBV27|TRBJ2-1|many|TRBD2
TGTGCCAGCAGTCCTTTGACTAGCGGGACCACCAATGAGCAGTTCTTC
CASSPLTSGTTNEQFF
>TRBV18|TRBJ1-1|many|-
TGTGCCAGCTCCCCAGGGGTAGGGGCCATGAACACTGAAGCTTTCTTT
CASSPGVGAMNTEAFF
>TRBV5-4|TRBJ2-7|-|-
TGTGCCAGCCACTTAGGTGGCGGGATCCGCGACGAGCAGTACTTC
CASHLGGGIRDEQYF
>TRBV5-6|TRBJ1-5|few|-
TGTGCCAGCAGCCAGGAGAGGGGCAATCAGCCCCAGCATTTT
CASSQERGNQPQHF
>TRBV9|TRBJ1-1|many|-
TGTGCCAGCAGCGTTCCCCCCGCAGGGGCTGAAGCTTTCTTT
CASSVPPAGAEAFF
>TRBV7-3|TRBJ1-1|-|-
TGTGCCAGCAGCCCCCAGGGGCGCGACACTGAAGCTTTCTTT
CASSPQGRDTEAFF
>TRBV5-5|TRBJ2-1|-|-
TGTGCCAGCAGCATTGTAGGGGGCAATGAGCAGTTCTTC
CASSIVGGNEQFF
>TRBV7-9|TRBJ2-5|many|TRBD2
TGTGTCCTAGCGGCGATCTACCAAGAGACCCAGTACTTC
CVLAAIYQETQYF
>TRBV6-2/TRBV6-3|TRBJ1-2|-|TRBD1
TGTGCCAGCAGTCCAGGACAGGGCCCATCCTCCTATGGCTACACCTTC
CASSPGQGPSSYGYTF
>TRBV7-7|TRBJ2-7|many|TRBD1
TGTGCTAGCAGCTTAAGCACAGGGGGCGGCGAGCAGTACTTC
CASSLSTGGGEQYF
>TRBV3-1|TRBJ1-3|-|-
TGTGCCAGCAGCCAAGTGGAGGCTCCCGGAAACACCATATATTTT
CASSQVEAPGNTIYF
>TRBV24-1|TRBJ2-1|few|TRBD1
TGTGCCACCTCTCCGGGACAGGGTAGCGATGAGCAGTTCTTC
CATSPGQGSDEQFF
>TRBV18|TRBJ2-7|-|-
TGTGCCAGCTCAGCCACAGGGTTCGAGCAGTACTTC
CASSATGFEQYF
>TRBV7-9|TRBJ1-1|many|-
TGTGCCAGCAGCGTTAATGAAGCTTTCTTT
CASSVNEAFF
>TRBV19|TRBJ2-3|many|-
TGTGCCAGTGGGGGAGTGACAGATACGCAGTATTTT
CASGGVTDTQYF
>TRBV18|TRBJ2-3|-|TRBD1
TGTGCCAGCTCACCACCGGTCACAGGGGTGGATACGCAGTATTTT
CASSPPVTGVDTQYF
>TRBV20-1|TRBJ2-1|-|TRBD2
TGCAGTGCCCCGCCTGGCGCGGGAGGGCGAAATGAGCAGTTCTTC
CSAPPGAGGRNEQFF
>TRBV15|TRBJ2-7|-|-
TGTGCCACCAGCAGACTACGGGGATCCTTC
CATSRLRGSF
>TRBV7-9|TRBJ1-1|few|-
TGTGCCAGCAGCTCCCAAGGCGGGACCGGTGAAGCTTTCTTT
CASSSQGGTGEAFF
>TRBV18|TRBJ2-2|few|-
TGTGCCAGCTCACCGCCCCCGGTGAACACCGGGGAGCTGTTTTTT
CASSPPPVNTGELFF
>TRBV20-1|TRBJ2-3|few|-
TGCAGTGCTAGTGGGCCCACAGATACGCAGTATTTT
CSASGPTDTQYF
>TRBV27|TRBJ2-1|-|-
TGTGCCAGCAGTCCCTCGTGGGAGAGATACAATGAGCAGTTCTTC
CASSPSWERYNEQFF
>TRBV19|TRBJ2-2|-|TRBD1
TGTGCCAGTAGTTCGGGACAGTTCACCGGGGAGCTGTTTTTT
CASSSGQFTGELFF
>TRBV18|TRBJ1-1|many|-
TGTGCCAGCTCACCACCGAGGAGGGGGGGTGAAAACACTGAAGCTTTCTTT
CASSPPRRGGENTEAFF
>TRBV5-1|TRBJ2-3|few|-
TGCGCCAGCAGCTTGGTGGCACAGGGAACAGATACGCAGTATTTT
CASSLVAQGTDTQYF
>TRBV10-3|TRBJ2-7|many|TRBD2
TGTGCCATCAGCGTTAGCGGGGGCAACCGTCGCGAGCAGTACTTC
CAISVSGGNRREQYF
>TRBV3-1|TRBJ2-7|few|-
TGTGCCAGCAGCCAAGCAGGGATCTCCTACGAGCAGTACTTC
CASSQAGISYEQYF
>TRBV28|TRBJ2-7|many|-
TGTGCCAGCAGCCCCAGCCGCTACGAGCAGTACTTC
CASSPSRYEQYF
>TRBV29-1|TRBJ2-7|-|TRBD1
TGCAGCGTTGAAACTCAAGGACAGGGGAACGAGCAGTACTTC
CSVETQGQGNEQYF
>TRBV28|TRBJ2-3|many|TRBD1
TGTGCCAGCAGTCTGGACAGGGGAGGTGCAGATACGCAGTATTTT
CASSLDRGGADTQYF
>TRBV21-1|TRBJ1-6|many|-
TGTGCCAGCAGCGAGCGGGCCAGGGGGCCGAGCTCCTATAATTCACCCCTCCACTTT
CASSERARGPSSYNSPLHF
>TRBV14|TRBJ2-3|-|-
TGTGCCAGCAGCCAAGAAGTGATGAGCACAGATACGCAGTATTTT
CASSQEVMSTDTQYF
>TRBV28|TRBJ1-5|-|TRBD1
TGTGCCAGCAGTTTTACAGGGGGCCGCAATCAGCCCCAGCATTTT
CASSFTGGRNQPQHF
>TRBV20-1|TRBJ2-7|-|TRBD1
TGCAGTGCTAGAATGCCAGGGGGATCCTACGAGCAGTACTTC
CSARMPGGSYEQYF
>TRBV28|TRBJ2-2|-|TRBD1
TGTGCCAGCAGTTTATTTACACAGGGGGACGGGGAGCTGTTTTTT
CASSLFTQGDGELFF
>TRBV5-8|TRBJ2-1|-|TRBD1
TGTGCCAGCAGCTGGGGAACAGGGGGCCATGAGCAGTTCTTC
CASSWGTGGHEQFF
>TRBV12-3/TRBV12-4|TRBJ1-2|many|-
TGTGCCAGCAGGCCACAGGGAACGGGAGGCTACACCTTC
CASRPQGTGGYTF
>TRBV19|TRBJ2-3|-|TRBD1
TGTGCCAGTAGTTCTTATTCGACAGGGGCCACAGATACGCAGTATTTT
CASSSYSTGATDTQYF
>TRBV5-4|TRBJ2-3|-|TRBD2
TGTGCCAGCAGCCGCACTAGCGGGGGACGCACAGATACGCAGTATTTT
CASSRTSGGRTDTQYF
>TRBV5-1|TRBJ2-5|-|-
TGCGCCAGCAGCAACCCGGGACATGCCTTACAGACCCAGTACTTC
CASSNPGHALQTQYF
>TRBV6-1|TRBJ1-5|-|-
TGTGCCAGCACCAAAGAGAGCAATCAGCCCCAGCATTTT
CASTKESNQPQHF
>TRBV2|TRBJ1-4|few|-
TGTGCCAGCAGTAGCCCGATAGGGATCGGTGAAAAACTGTTTTTT
CASSSPIGIGEKLFF
>TRBV9|TRBJ2-5|-|TRBD2
TGTGCCAGCAGCGTGACTAGCGGGGATGAGACCCAGTACTTC
CASSVTSGDETQYF
>TRBV7-8|TRBJ1-6|-|-
TGTGCCAGCAGCTCACAGGGTACCAATAATTCACCCCTCCACTTT
CASSSQGTNNSPLHF
>TRBV30|TRBJ1-3|-|-
TGTGCCTGGAGCCCAGGGGTCTTCGGCGGGACGACTGGAAACACCATATATTTT
CAWSPGVFGGTTGNTIYF
>TRBV10-3|TRBJ2-7|few|TRBD2
TGTGCCATCAGTGGGGGACTAGCGGGGTACGAGCAGTACTTC
CAISGGLAGYEQYF